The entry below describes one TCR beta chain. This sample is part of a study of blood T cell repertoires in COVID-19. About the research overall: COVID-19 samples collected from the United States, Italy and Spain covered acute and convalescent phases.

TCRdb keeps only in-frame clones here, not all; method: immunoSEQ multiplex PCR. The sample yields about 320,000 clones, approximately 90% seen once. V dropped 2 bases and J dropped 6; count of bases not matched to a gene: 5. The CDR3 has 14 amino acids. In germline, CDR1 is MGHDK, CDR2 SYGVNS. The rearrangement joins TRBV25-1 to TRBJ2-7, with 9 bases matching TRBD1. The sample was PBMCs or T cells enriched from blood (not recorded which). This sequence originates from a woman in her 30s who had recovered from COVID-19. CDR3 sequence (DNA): TGTGCCAGCAGTGAACACGGGACAGGGATCGAGCAGTACTTC. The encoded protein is CASSEHGTGIEQYF.